These 25 T cell receptor beta chains came from one sample sequenced in a study of post-analysis software for immune sequencing data. Study-wide results and caveats: With TRBV5-6, TRBV5-1 and TRBV20-1 included, about five TRBV segments were more frequent in patients than in controls.

What these receptors recognize is not known. TCR beta cDNA libraries included unique molecular identifiers. A single record per CDR3 protein comes from TCRdb applying MiXCR to the PCR reads. Among around 260,000 distinct CDR3 sequences, 36% were seen once, and the ten largest hold under 5%. Sequenced input: blood. The receptor set was obtained from a girl between 5 and 17 years old with multiple sclerosis.

This clonotype was seen repeatedly, ten times or more. The chain links TRBV5-1 to TRBJ2-3, with 7 bases matching TRBD2. CDR3 length: 15 amino acids. Germline lookup yields CDR1 SGHRS and CDR2 YFSETQ. J was trimmed by 6 bases and V by 4 bases; bases with no gene match: 11. CDR3 nucleotides: TGCGCCAGCAGCCTTCGGGGCGGGAGTGCGGATACGCAGTATTTT. Its translation: CASSLRGGSADTQYF.

At least ten counts were recorded for this clonotype. The genes are TRBV11-2 and TRBJ2-5; 8 positions agree with TRBD2. This CDR3 region has 16 residues. V was clipped by 2 bases and J by 2 bases; unmatched bases: 7. The germline CDR1 and CDR2 sequences are SGHAT and FQNNGV. CDR3 in DNA: TGTGCCAGCAGCTTAACCGGGAGGGGCTGGCAAGAGACCCAGTACTTC. Its protein product is CASSLTGRGWQETQYF.

At least ten counts were recorded for this clonotype. V is TRBV10-2 and J is TRBJ1-5; D is unclear. The germline CDR1 and CDR2 sequences are WSHSY and SAAADI. Trimming shortened V by 3 bases and J by 3 bases, and 9 bases separated the two germline ends. This CDR3 has 14 amino acids. The CDR3 sequence is CASSDQVNNQPQHF. CDR3 bases: TGCGCCAGCAGTGATCAGGTTAACAATCAGCCCCAGCATTTT.

The chain uses TRBV27 and TRBJ1-1; TRBD1 matches at 8 bases. J gave up 2 bases and V 6 bases, and 5 bases lay outside the gene matches. Germline CDR1 is MNHEY and CDR2 is SMNVEV (reference sequence). The CDR3 has 14 amino acids. CDR3 residues: CASRVQGVNTEAFF. CDR3 in DNA: TGTGCCAGCAGAGTACAGGGGGTTAACACTGAAGCTTTCTTT.

The chain couples TRBV5-4 to TRBJ2-2, with 7 bases fitting TRBD2. The CDR3 spans 16 residues. Germline lookup yields CDR1 SGHNT and CDR2 YYREEE (reference sequence). V dropped 6 bases and J dropped 5; count of bases not matched to a gene: 13. DNA of the CDR3: TGTGCCAGCACCCCTCATGAGGGAGGGCCGACCGGGGAGCTGTTTTTT. Translation: CASTPHEGGPTGELFF.

This chain connects TRBV7-9 to TRBJ2-6, with TRBD1 matching over 7 bases. The trim removed 5 bases at V and 0 bases at J, leaving 10 bases unmatched. This CDR3 has 18 residues. The V gene's germline CDR1 is SEHNR and CDR2 FQNEAQ (reference sequence). The CDR3 region has the DNA TGTGCCAGCAGCAAGGACCCGGGACAGATCTCTGGGGCCAACGTCCTGACTTTC. Its translation is CASSKDPGQISGANVLTF.

This clonotype was recorded at least ten times. The chain recombines TRBV4-1 with TRBJ1-5; 8 nucleotides agree with TRBD1. With 4 bases clipped from V and 0 bases from J, the junction kept 14 bases outside the gene matches. Per germline, CDR1 MGHRA and CDR2 YSYEKL. This CDR3 has 19 amino acids. Here the CDR3 reads CASSPLPGTGQNSNQPQHF. Here the CDR3 DNA reads TGCGCCAGCAGCCCGCTACCCGGGACAGGACAGAATAGCAATCAGCCCCAGCATTTT.

This clonotype was detected ten times or more. The CDR3 DNA reads as TGTGCCAGCAAGCGGGAGGGCAGGTGCTCCTACGAGCAGTACTTC. Amino acid sequence: CASKREGRCSYEQYF. The genes are TRBV9 and TRBJ2-7; the match to TRBD2 covers 10 bases. The CDR3 runs to 15 residues. The germline V gene has CDR1 SGDLS and CDR2 YYNGEE. V lost 6 bases and J lost 0; bases outside the gene matches: 6.

The chain combines TRBV5-1 with TRBJ2-7, with D unclear. The germline V and J ends were trimmed by 3 bases and 3 bases, with 25 bases remaining between them. CDR3 length: 18 residues. Per the germline V gene, CDR1 is SGHRS and CDR2 is YFSETQ. CDR3 in DNA: TGCGCCAGCAGCTCACCGCGCTCCAGGACCGGAGAAGGCTACGAGCAGTACTTC. Amino acid sequence: CASSSPRSRTGEGYEQYF.

This clonotype was counted many times. The V and J genes are TRBV5-6 and TRBJ1-6, with 9 bases aligning to TRBD1. V gave up 5 bases and J gave up 9 bases; unmatched junction bases: 12. The CDR3 length is 16 residues. Germline CDR1 SGHDT, CDR2 YYEEEE. In DNA form, the CDR3 reads TGTGCCAGCAGAGCGCATACCGGGACAGGGTTTTCACCCCTCCACTTT. This translates into CASRAHTGTGFSPLHF.

This clonotype has more than one count but fewer than ten. A much bigger clone sits one base away, suggesting this may be a read error. This rearrangement joins TRBV3-1 to TRBJ2-7; D may be TRBD2 (5 bases). Germline V gene lookup returns CDR1 LGHDT and CDR2 YNNKEL (reference sequence). V lost 0 bases and J lost 7, with 16 bases in between. CDR3 size: 15 residues. The CDR3 protein is CASSQDFRRENEQYF. CDR3 nucleotides: TGTGCCAGCAGCCAAGATTTCCGACGGGAAAATGAGCAGTACTTC.

DNA of the CDR3: TGTGCCAGCAGCCAAGATCCGGGACGAATCAACTCTGCAACTAATGAAAAACTGTTTTTT. It encodes CASSQDPGRINSATNEKLFF. The chain combines TRBV4-2 with TRBJ1-4, with D maybe TRBD1 (5 bases). This CDR3 has 20 amino acids. Between the trimmed V and J ends, which lost 0 bases and 0 bases, there was a span of 20 bases. Germline V gives CDR1 LGHNA, CDR2 YNFKEQ.

Many counts were recorded for this clonotype. This CDR3 is CASSQDPAMNTEAFF. CDR3 coding DNA: TGCGCCAGCAGCCAAGATCCCGCCATGAACACTGAAGCTTTCTTT. This rearrangement joins TRBV4-1 to TRBJ1-1, with D hard to call. Germline CDR1 is MGHRA and CDR2 is YSYEKL. This CDR3 region has 15 residues. V was pared by 0 bases and J by 0 bases, with 8 bases between.

This clonotype was counted between two and nine times. This rearrangement joins TRBV5-1 to TRBJ1-1, with 7 bases lining up with TRBD1. In germline, CDR1 is SGHRS, CDR2 YFSETQ. With 4 bases clipped from V and 6 bases from J, the junction kept 18 bases outside the gene matches. The CDR3 spans 17 residues. The CDR3: CASSPGGLGGRRPEAFF. CDR3 nucleotides: TGCGCCAGCAGCCCAGGGGGGCTAGGGGGCCGGAGACCTGAAGCTTTCTTT. Variable domain in full (rest from reference TRBV5-1 and TRBJ1-1): KAGVTQTPRYLIKTRGQQVTLSCSPISGHRSVSWYQQTPGQGLQFLFEYFSETQRNKGNFPGRFSGRQFSNSRSEMNVSTLELGDSALYLCASSPGGLGGRRPEAFFGQGTRLTVV.

The table lists this clonotype with a few counts. The V call is TRBV2, the J call TRBJ2-1, with 12 bases identical to TRBD1. The CDR3 spans 14 residues. With 6 bases clipped from V and 7 bases from J, the junction kept 4 bases outside the gene matches. Germline lookup yields CDR1 SNHLY and CDR2 FYNNEI. The CDR3: CASRGQGAGNEQFF. The CDR3 DNA reads as TGTGCCAGCAGGGGACAGGGGGCGGGTAATGAGCAGTTCTTC.

This clonotype was counted at least ten times. The gene calls are TRBV20-1 and TRBJ1-5; TRBD1 matches 7 bases. With 3 bases clipped from V and 3 bases from J, the junction kept 5 bases outside the gene matches. The CDR3 runs to 14 residues. Germline loops: CDR1 DFQATT, CDR2 SNEGSKA (reference sequence). The CDR3 nucleotides read TGCAGTGCTAGGTGGGGACAGCCCAATCAGCCCCAGCATTTT. Its translation: CSARWGQPNQPQHF.

This clonotype has only a few counts. The rearrangement joins TRBV12-3 or TRBV12-4 to TRBJ1-5; weak D call: TRBD1 (5 bases). CDR3 size: 12 residues. Trimming pared 0 bases from V and 12 bases from J, leaving 9 bases between. Written as DNA, the CDR3 is TGTGCCAGCAGTTTAGCCAGGGAACTCCAGCATTTT. It encodes CASSLARELQHF.

Concerning this clonotype itself: This may be a read error: a much more frequent sequence differs by one nucleotide. This chain links TRBV6-2 or TRBV6-3 with TRBJ2-7; no clear D gene. V was cut by 4 bases and J by 6 bases, with 13 bases left in between. From germline, CDR1 is MNHEY and CDR2 SVGEGT. The CDR3 spans 13 residues. The CDR3 sequence is CASSCGRVVEQYF. In DNA form, the CDR3 reads TGTGCCAGCAGTTGCGGCAGAGTTGTCGAGCAGTACTTC.

This clonotype was detected only a few times. The chain has TRBV20-1 and TRBJ1-1; no clear D. Germline V gene data show CDR1 as DFQATT and CDR2 as SNEGSKA (reference sequence). The CDR3 runs to 12 residues. V lost 1 base and J lost 7, with 10 bases in between. For the CDR3, the DNA is TGCAGTGCTAGAGGAGGCGACATTGAAGCTTTCTTT. It codes for CSARGGDIEAFF.

The chain employs TRBV30 and TRBJ1-2; D gene unclear. V was shortened by 0 bases and J by 3 bases, with 8 bases between the two germline ends. Per germline, CDR1 GTSNPN and CDR2 SVGIG (reference sequence). The length of the CDR3 is 13 residues. The CDR3 protein is CAWSVMADYGYTF. The CDR3 region has the DNA TGTGCCTGGAGTGTAATGGCAGACTATGGCTACACCTTC.

This clonotype was counted ten times or more. This chain joins TRBV10-3 and TRBJ2-7; the D gene is possibly TRBD2 (5 bases). V was cut by 2 bases and J by 7 bases, with 18 bases left in between. From germline, CDR1 is ENHRY and CDR2 SYGVKD. The CDR3 extends over 15 amino acids. CDR3 in DNA: TGTGCCATCAGTGAGGCCCTCGAACCCCCGGGAGAGCAGTACTTC. It encodes CAISEALEPPGEQYF.

This chain connects TRBV10-2 to TRBJ2-7; unclear D gene. The CDR3 sequence is 14 residues long. Trimming stripped 4 bases from V and 0 bases from J, with 10 bases between. CDR1 and CDR2 (germline): WSHSY, SAAADI. The CDR3 protein is CASSGSRSSYEQYF. DNA for the CDR3: TGCGCCAGCAGTGGTAGCCGTTCCTCCTACGAGCAGTACTTC.

This clonotype was observed a handful of times. The junction and the germline gene differ at one end; a read error may be behind it. The chain is built from TRBV6-1 and TRBJ2-3, with 7 bases aligning to TRBD1. The CDR3 extends over 15 amino acids. Germline CDR1 is MNHNS and CDR2 is SASEGT. This CDR3 reads CDSSRRTQGADTQYF. In DNA form, the CDR3 reads TGTGACAGCAGTCGCAGAACGCAGGGGGCAGATACGCAGTATTTT.

This clonotype has ten or more counts. The rearrangement uses TRBV12-5 and TRBJ2-1; TRBD2 might be the D (6 bases). The CDR3 runs to 14 residues. CDR1 is LGHNT, CDR2 FRNRAP, per germline. The V gene lost 3 bases and the J gene lost 6 bases, with 12 bases spanning the gap. The CDR3 loop is CASGFNPRGNEQFF. CDR3 in DNA: TGTGCTAGTGGTTTCAACCCGCGGGGCAATGAGCAGTTCTTC.

On this clonotype itself: A single base separates this from a much larger clone, so it may be a read error. V gene TRBV28 combines with J gene TRBJ1-6; D perhaps matches TRBD1 (6 bases). The CDR3 spans 12 residues. Germline CDR1 MDHEN, CDR2 SYDVKM. The CDR3 here is CASSTGISPPHF. The CDR3 DNA reads as TGTGCCAGCAGCACAGGGATCTCACCCCCCCACTTT.